The following is a TCR beta chain sequence with its context. The entry originates in a study of hypomethylating agent response in myelodysplastic syndrome. Using immunoSEQ multiplex PCR, the repertoire was profiled, and TCRdb retains in-frame clones only, with some absent. The table records several thousand clones, around 90% of them present only once. Trimming shortened V by 1 base and J by 4 bases, and 7 bases separated the two germline ends. Germline V gene sequence: CDR1 SGHVS, CDR2 FQNEAQ. The CDR3 loop spans 13 amino acids. Source: bone marrow, taken before or after starting hypomethylating agent treatment for myelodysplastic syndrome (not recorded which). This chain uses TRBV7-8 with TRBJ2-5; tentatively, D is TRBD1 (5 bases). The receptor's source is a human donor with myelodysplastic syndrome. CDR3 bases: TGTGCCAGCAGCTTAGGGCAGGGAGAGACCCAGTACTTC. Translating gives CASSLGQGETQYF.